A single TCR beta chain is shown here with its context. Antigen specificity is unknown. Vbeta (60) and Jbeta (13) primers were used in the PCR. TCRdb's copy holds only in-frame clones and misses some; the assay was immunoSEQ multiplex PCR. The sample consists of around 130,000 clones, just over 70% of them appearing once. This record belongs to a study of cytomegalovirus exposure and HLA in healthy donors. Whole-study context: There were approximately 81 million unique TCRs (from HLA-typed donors) in an early data release.

Trimming pared 10 bases from V and 2 bases from J, leaving 11 bases between. This CDR3 comprises 13 residues. CDR1 is MDHEN, CDR2 SYDVKM, per germline. Notes on the study in general: Upon later analysis, HLA-associated TCR beta chains proved more clonally expanded than other, equally common chains.

This clonotype originated in a young woman in good health and CMV-seronegative. Sample: PBMCs. This chain uses TRBV28 with TRBJ2-2; D possibly corresponds to TRBD1 (5 bases). CDR3 DNA sequence: TGTGCCATCCAACAGGCAAACACCGGGGAGCTGTTTTTT. This sequence encodes CAIQQANTGELFF.